The present entry profiles one T cell receptor (beta chain) with its context. Using immunoSEQ multiplex PCR, the repertoire was profiled, and TCRdb retains in-frame clones only, with some absent. The sample lists over 10,000 clones, around nine tenths occurring once. The V end was cut by 0 bases, the J end by 2 bases, with 12 bases between. CDR3 size: 15 residues. CDR1 and CDR2 from the germline V gene are SGHRS and YFSETQ. This sample is part of a study of PD-1 blockade in classical Hodgkin lymphoma. Following autologous stem cell transplantation, relapse occurred in every patient, and exposure to brentuximab vedotin varied.

This sequence was found in a human donor with classical Hodgkin lymphoma. The rearrangement uses TRBV5-1 and TRBJ2-7, with D possibly being TRBD1 or TRBD2 (6 bases each). This sample comprised peripheral blood mononuclear cells (PBMCs), obtained at baseline. CDR3 DNA sequence: TGCGCCAGCAGCTTGGATTGGGGGGCCCCCTACGAGCAGTACTTC. As protein: CASSLDWGAPYEQYF. The full variable domain, in which reference TRBV5-1 and TRBJ2-7 provide the parts outside the CDR3, is KAGVTQTPRYLIKTRGQQVTLSCSPISGHRSVSWYQQTPGQGLQFLFEYFSETQRNKGNFPGRFSGRQFSNSRSEMNVSTLELGDSALYLCASSLDWGAPYEQYFGPGTRLTVT.